Listed here is a single T cell receptor beta chain. The antigen is not known. Trimming took 0 bases from V and 0 from J, leaving 29 bases between them. This CDR3 has 22 residues. Germline-derived CDR1 and CDR2 are MGHRA and YSYEKL. This sample stems from a study of regulatory and conventional T cells in RAG deficiency. Study-wide results and limits: In Omenn syndrome, Treg and Tconv repertoires overlapped >85%. Sorted Omenn CD25-high CD127-low cells may not be bona fide Tregs. Compared with controls, unique Treg TCR beta sequences dropped around 92-fold in Omenn syndrome and CID/AS.

The sorted regulatory T cells were CD4+, CD25-high and CD127-low, with genomic DNA sequenced. Profiled with immunoSEQ multiplex PCR; TCRdb holds only in-frame clones, not every one. The repertoire holds roughly 30,000 clones, with around nine tenths as singletons. These data were likewise used in another study, on regulatory T cells. That report notes: Amplification used 52 TRBV primers and 13 TRBJ primers. Patient repertoires had restricted TRB V-J pairs and skewed V and J usage, most in Tregs.

The specimen sequenced was Tregs sorted from blood. The receptor's source is a human donor in good health. The chain carries TRBV4-1 and TRBJ1-1; D remains ambiguous. CDR3 protein: CASSQELDSSQSYSPLNTEAFF. CDR3 DNA: TGCGCCAGCAGCCAAGAATTGGATAGCAGCCAATCGTACTCCCCCCTGAACACTGAAGCTTTCTTT.